This passage covers 10 T cell receptor beta chains from one sample sequenced in a study of T cells in Graves' hyperthyroidism and ophthalmopathy. The source material, RNA transcripts, was used to amplify TCR beta CDR3 regions. HTBI primers were used for first-round RT-PCR of the TCR CDR3. One entry per CDR3 protein results from TCRdb running MiXCR on the multiplex PCR reads. The top ten clones hold 49% of a sample with about 480,000 distinct CDR3 sequences, approximately 23% of them seen once. The specimen was blood. These receptors all come from a woman in her 70s with Graves' ophthalmopathy.

The CDR3 reads CASSAVGTGYTF. CDR3 DNA: TGTGCCAGCAGCGCCGTCGGTACTGGCTACACCTTC. The V gene is TRBV11-2, the J gene TRBJ1-2; D not resolved. The V gene's germline CDR1 is SGHAT and CDR2 FQNNGV. The V gene lost 5 bases and the J gene lost 7 bases, with 11 bases spanning the gap. The CDR3 has 12 amino acids.

The gene calls are TRBV7-9 and TRBJ1-5, with D unclear. The CDR3 runs 18 residues. V was pared by 5 bases and J by 0 bases, with 20 bases between. CDR1 SEHNR and CDR2 FQNEAQ come from the germline V gene (reference sequence). CDR3 sequence: CASSNTGIAGDSNQPQHF. The CDR3 region has the DNA TGTGCCAGCAGCAATACCGGGATCGCGGGCGATAGCAATCAGCCCCAGCATTTT.

In regard to this clonotype: One end of the junction does not line up with germline, which may come from a read error. This chain uses TRBV2 with TRBJ2-2; weak D call: TRBD2 (5 bases). The CDR3 runs to 13 residues. Germline CDR1 SNHLY, CDR2 FYNNEI. For the CDR3, the DNA is TGTGCCACCAGTGGACTCTTACACGGGGAGCTGTTTTTT. Protein sequence: CATSGLLHGELFF.

This clonotype has a handful of counts. The J gene is TRBJ1-6, the V gene TRBV3-1, with 8 bases identical to TRBD1. CDR1 and CDR2 from the germline V gene are LGHDT and YNNKEL (reference sequence). CDR3 length equals 15 residues. The V and J ends lost 1 base and 10 bases, in that order; junction bases with no gene match: 6. The CDR3 DNA sequence: TGTGCCAGCAGCCAAGGGACAGGGACAGGCTCACCCCTCCACTTT. It encodes CASSQGTGTGSPLHF. The whole variable domain, filled in from reference TRBV3-1 and TRBJ1-6, reads DTAVSQTPKYLVTQMGNDKSIKCEQNLGHDTMYWYKQDSKKFLKIMFSYNNKELIINETVPNRFSPKSPDKAHLNLHINSLELGDSAVYFCASSQGTGTGSPLHFGNGTRLTVT.

The table lists this clonotype with a few counts. The CDR3, as DNA: TGTGCCAGCAACTTGCTAGCGGGAGCAAGGAATGAGCAGTTCTTC. This translates into CASNLLAGARNEQFF. The J gene is TRBJ2-1, the V gene TRBV3-1; TRBD2 aligns across 10 bases. This CDR3 has 15 amino acids. Germline V lookup: CDR1 LGHDT, CDR2 YNNKEL (reference sequence). J lost 7 bases, V lost 7 bases, and 10 bases had no gene match.

A note on this clonotype: Being one base from a much bigger clone, this may be a read error. Since the CDR3 does not end with the conserved phenylalanine or tryptophan, this likely comes from a read error. This chain uses TRBV12-3 or TRBV12-4 with TRBJ2-7; no reliable D call. The length of the CDR3 is 13 residues. The V end lost 2 bases, the J end lost 0 bases, and 5 bases lay between the germline ends. CDR3 coding DNA: TGTGCCAGCAGTTTACACAACTCCTACGAGCAGTACTCC. Amino acid sequence: CASSLHNSYEQYS.

V gene TRBV28 combines with J gene TRBJ1-1; the D gene is possibly TRBD1 (6 bases). The CDR3 sequence is 15 residues long. The germline V gene encodes CDR1 MDHEN and CDR2 SYDVKM. Trimming took 6 bases from V and 0 from J, leaving 14 bases between them. The CDR3 DNA reads as TGTGCCAGCAGAACGACGGGACATATGAACACTGAAGCTTTCTTT. Protein sequence: CASRTTGHMNTEAFF.

The CDR3 DNA reads TGTGCCAGCAGTTACGACAGGGGGGTATCTGAAGCTTTCTTT. Amino acids: CASSYDRGVSEAFF. The chain couples TRBV6-5 to TRBJ1-1; 9 bases agree with TRBD1. The J segment lost 6 bases and the V segment lost 2 bases, leaving 4 bases of the junction unmatched. Germline V gene data show CDR1 as MNHEY and CDR2 as SVGAGI. CDR3 length: 14 residues.

The rearrangement joins TRBV9 to TRBJ2-3; D unresolved. V shed 0 bases and J shed 1 base, with 6 bases lying between them. The CDR3 runs to 14 residues. Germline CDR1 and CDR2: SGDLS and YYNGEE. The chain's CDR3 is CASSVVGGTDTQYF. CDR3 DNA sequence: TGTGCCAGCAGCGTAGTCGGAGGCACAGATACGCAGTATTTT.

This clonotype was seen a few times. V is TRBV10-3 and J is TRBJ1-1; D gene ambiguous. Trimming left V 7 bases short and J 2 bases short, with 11 bases between. This CDR3 is 13 amino acids long. Germline V CDR1 and CDR2: ENHRY, SYGVKD. The CDR3 nucleotides read TGTGCCATCAACACCGGCGGTAACACTGAAGCTTTCTTT. Translated: CAINTGGNTEAFF.